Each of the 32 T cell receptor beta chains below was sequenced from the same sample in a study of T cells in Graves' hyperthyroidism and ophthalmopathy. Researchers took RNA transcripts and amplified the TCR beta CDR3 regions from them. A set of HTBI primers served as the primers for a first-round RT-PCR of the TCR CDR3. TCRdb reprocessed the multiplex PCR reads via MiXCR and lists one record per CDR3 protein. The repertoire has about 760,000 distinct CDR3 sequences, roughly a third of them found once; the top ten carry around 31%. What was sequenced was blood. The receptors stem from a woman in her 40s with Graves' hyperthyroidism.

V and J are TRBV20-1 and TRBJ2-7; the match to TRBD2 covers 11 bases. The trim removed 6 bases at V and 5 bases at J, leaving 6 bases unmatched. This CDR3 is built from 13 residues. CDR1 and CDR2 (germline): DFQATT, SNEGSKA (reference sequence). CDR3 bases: TGCAGTGCGCCCGGGACTAGCGGCCACGAGCAGTACTTC. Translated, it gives CSAPGTSGHEQYF.

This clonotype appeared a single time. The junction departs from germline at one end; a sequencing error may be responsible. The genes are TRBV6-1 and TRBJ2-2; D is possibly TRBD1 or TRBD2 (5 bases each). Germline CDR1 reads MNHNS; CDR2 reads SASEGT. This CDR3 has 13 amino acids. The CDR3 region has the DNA TGTGCCAGCAACATCGGGACCACCGGGGAGCTGCTTTTT. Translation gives CASNIGTTGELLF.

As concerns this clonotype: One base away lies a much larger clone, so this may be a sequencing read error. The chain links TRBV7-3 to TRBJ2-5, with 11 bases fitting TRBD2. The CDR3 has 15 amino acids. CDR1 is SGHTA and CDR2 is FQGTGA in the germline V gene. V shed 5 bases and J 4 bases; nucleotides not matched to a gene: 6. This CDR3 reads CASSILAGVRETQYF. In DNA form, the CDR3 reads TGTGCCAGCAGCATACTAGCGGGGGTGCGAGAGACCCAGTACTTC.

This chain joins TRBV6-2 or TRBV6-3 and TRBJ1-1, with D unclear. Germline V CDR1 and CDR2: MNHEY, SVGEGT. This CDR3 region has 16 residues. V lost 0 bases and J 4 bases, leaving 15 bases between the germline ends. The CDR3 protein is CASSYSSGRVRTEAFF. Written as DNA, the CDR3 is TGTGCCAGCAGTTACTCGTCAGGTAGGGTACGCACTGAAGCTTTCTTT.

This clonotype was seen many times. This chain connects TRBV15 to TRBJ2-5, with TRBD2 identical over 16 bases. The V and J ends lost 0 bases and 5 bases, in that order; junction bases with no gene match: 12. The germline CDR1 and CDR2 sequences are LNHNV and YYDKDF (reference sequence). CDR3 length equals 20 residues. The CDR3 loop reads CATSREGLAGGARVRETQYF. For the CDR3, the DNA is TGTGCCACCAGCAGAGAGGGACTAGCGGGAGGGGCTCGGGTTCGTGAGACCCAGTACTTC.

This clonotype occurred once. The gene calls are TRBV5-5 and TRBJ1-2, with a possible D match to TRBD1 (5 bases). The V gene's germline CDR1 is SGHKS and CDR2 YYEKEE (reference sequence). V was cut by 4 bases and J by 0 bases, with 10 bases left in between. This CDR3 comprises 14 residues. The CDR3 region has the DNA TGTGCCAGCAGCCTATGGGGGTCTAACTATGGCTACACCTTC. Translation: CASSLWGSNYGYTF.

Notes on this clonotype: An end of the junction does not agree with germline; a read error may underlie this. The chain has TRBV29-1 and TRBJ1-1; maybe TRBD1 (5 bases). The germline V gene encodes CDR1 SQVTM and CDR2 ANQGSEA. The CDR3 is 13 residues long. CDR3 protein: CSVVTAVDTGAFF. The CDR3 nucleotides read TGCAGCGTCGTAACGGCGGTGGACACTGGAGCTTTCTTT. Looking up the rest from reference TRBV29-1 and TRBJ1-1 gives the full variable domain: SAVISQKPSRDICQRGTSLTIQCQVDSQVTMMFWYRQQPGQSLTLIATANQGSEATYESGFVIDKFPISRPNLTFSTLTVSNMSPEDSSIYLCSVVTAVDTGAFFGQGTRLTVV.

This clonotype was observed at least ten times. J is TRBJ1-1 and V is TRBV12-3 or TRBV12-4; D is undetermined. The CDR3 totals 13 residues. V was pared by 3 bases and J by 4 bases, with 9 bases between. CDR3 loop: CASSFRRFTEAFF. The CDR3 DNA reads TGTGCCAGCAGTTTTCGTCGGTTCACTGAAGCTTTCTTT.

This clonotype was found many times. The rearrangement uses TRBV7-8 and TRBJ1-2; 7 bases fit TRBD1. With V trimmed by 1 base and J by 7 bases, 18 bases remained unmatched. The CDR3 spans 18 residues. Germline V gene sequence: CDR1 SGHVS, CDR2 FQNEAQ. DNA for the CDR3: TGTGCCAGCAGCTTAGGATCATCCGCTGAGGGGGCCAGAGGTGGCTACACCTTC. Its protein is CASSLGSSAEGARGGYTF.

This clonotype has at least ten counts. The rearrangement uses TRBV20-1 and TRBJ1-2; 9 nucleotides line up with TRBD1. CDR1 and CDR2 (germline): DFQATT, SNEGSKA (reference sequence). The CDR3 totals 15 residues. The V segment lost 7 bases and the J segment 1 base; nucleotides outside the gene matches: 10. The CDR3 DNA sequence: TGCAGTGTTACCGAACTGGGACAGGGTAACTATGGCTACACCTTC. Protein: CSVTELGQGNYGYTF.

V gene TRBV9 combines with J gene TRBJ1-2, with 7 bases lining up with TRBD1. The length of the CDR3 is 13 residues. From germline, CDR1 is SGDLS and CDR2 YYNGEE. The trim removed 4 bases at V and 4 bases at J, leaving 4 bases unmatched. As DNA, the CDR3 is TGTGCCAGCAGCAGGGGGCGTCTCTATGGCTACACCTTC. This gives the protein CASSRGRLYGYTF.

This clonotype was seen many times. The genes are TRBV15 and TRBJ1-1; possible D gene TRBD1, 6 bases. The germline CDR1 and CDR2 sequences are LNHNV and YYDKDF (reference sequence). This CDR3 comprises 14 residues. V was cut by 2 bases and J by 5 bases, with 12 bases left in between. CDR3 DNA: TGTGCCACCAGCAGACGGGGGCGAGGGACTGAAGCTTTCTTT. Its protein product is CATSRRGRGTEAFF.

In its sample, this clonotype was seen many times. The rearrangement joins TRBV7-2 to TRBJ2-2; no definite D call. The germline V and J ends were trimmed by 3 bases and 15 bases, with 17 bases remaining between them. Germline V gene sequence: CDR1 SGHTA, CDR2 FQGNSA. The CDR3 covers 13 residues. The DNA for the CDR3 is TGTGCCAGCAGCTTCTATATCGACGCTGGGATGTTTTTT. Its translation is CASSFYIDAGMFF.

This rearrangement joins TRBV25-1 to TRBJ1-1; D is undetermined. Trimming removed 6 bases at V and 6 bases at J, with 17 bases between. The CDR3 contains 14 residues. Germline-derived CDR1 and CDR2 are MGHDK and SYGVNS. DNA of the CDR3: TGTGCCAGCAGCCACCGGGGTATGATATCTGAAGCTTTCTTT. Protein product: CASSHRGMISEAFF.

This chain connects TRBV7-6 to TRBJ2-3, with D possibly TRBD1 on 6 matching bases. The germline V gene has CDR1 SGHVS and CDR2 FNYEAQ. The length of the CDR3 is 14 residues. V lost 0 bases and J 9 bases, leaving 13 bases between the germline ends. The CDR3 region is CASSLAGGGSTQYF. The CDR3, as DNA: TGTGCCAGCAGCTTAGCGGGTGGGGGCTCAACGCAGTATTTT. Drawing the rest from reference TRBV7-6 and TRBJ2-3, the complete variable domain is GAGVSQSPRYKVTKRGQDVALRCDPISGHVSLYWYRQALGQGPEFLTYFNYEAQQDKSGLPNDRFSAERPEGSISTLTIQRTEQRDSAMYRCASSLAGGGSTQYFGPGTRLTVL.

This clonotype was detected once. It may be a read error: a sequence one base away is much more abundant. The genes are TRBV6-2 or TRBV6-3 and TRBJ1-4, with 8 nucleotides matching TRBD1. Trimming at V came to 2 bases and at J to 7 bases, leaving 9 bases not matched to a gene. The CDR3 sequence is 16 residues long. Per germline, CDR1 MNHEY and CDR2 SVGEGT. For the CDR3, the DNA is TGTGCCAGCAGTTACGCCCGCGGACAGGGAGGTGAAAAACTGTTTTTT. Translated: CASSYARGQGGEKLFF.

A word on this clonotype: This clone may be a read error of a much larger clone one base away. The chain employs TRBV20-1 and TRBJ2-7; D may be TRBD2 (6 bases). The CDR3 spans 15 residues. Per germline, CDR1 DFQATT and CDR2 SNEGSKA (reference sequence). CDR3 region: CSAAPVAASSYGQYF. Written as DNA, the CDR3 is TGCAGTGCCGCTCCTGTAGCGGCCAGCTCCTACGGGCAGTACTTC.

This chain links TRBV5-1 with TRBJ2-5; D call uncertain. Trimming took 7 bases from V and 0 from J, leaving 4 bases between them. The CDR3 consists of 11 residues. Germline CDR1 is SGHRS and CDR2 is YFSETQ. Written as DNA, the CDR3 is TGCGCCAGCGGGAACCAAGAGACCCAGTACTTC. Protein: CASGNQETQYF. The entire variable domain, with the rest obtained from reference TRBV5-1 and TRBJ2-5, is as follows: KAGVTQTPRYLIKTRGQQVTLSCSPISGHRSVSWYQQTPGQGLQFLFEYFSETQRNKGNFPGRFSGRQFSNSRSEMNVSTLELGDSALYLCASGNQETQYFGPGTRLLVL.

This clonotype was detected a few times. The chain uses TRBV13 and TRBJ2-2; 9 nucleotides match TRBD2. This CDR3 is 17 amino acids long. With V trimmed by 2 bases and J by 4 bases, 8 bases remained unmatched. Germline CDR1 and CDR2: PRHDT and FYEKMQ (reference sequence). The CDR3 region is CASSLRSSGDVTGELFF. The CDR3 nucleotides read TGTGCCAGCAGCTTAAGGTCTAGCGGGGACGTCACCGGGGAGCTGTTTTTT.

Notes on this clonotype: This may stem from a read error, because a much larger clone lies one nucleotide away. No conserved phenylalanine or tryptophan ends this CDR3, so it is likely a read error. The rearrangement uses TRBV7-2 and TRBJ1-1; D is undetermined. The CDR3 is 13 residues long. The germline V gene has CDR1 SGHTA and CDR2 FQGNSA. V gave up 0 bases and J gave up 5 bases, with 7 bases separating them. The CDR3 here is CASSLAQKTEAFS. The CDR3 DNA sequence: TGTGCCAGCAGCTTAGCACAGAAGACTGAAGCTTTCTCT.

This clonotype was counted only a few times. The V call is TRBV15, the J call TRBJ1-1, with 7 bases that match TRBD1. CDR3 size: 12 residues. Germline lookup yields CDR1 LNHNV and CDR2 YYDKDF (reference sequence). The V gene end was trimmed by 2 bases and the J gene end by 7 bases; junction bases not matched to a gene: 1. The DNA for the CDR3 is TGTGCCACCAGCAGACAGGGGGGTGAAGCTTTCTTT. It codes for CATSRQGGEAFF.

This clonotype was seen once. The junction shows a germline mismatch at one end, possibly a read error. CDR3 sequence (DNA): TGTGCCAGCAGCTTAGAGAGCGGGGGTCCCTACGGGCAGTACTTC. As protein: CASSLESGGPYGQYF. The chain combines TRBV7-2 with TRBJ2-7; 8 bases fit TRBD2. This CDR3 has 15 amino acids. Looked up from germline, CDR1 is SGHTA and CDR2 is FQGNSA. The full variable domain, its missing parts supplied by reference TRBV7-2 and TRBJ2-7, is GAGVSQSPSNKVTEKGKDVELRCDPISGHTALYWYRQSLGQGLEFLIYFQGNSAPDKSGLPSDRFSAERTGGSVSTLTIQRTQQEDSAVYLCASSLESGGPYGQYFGPGTRLTVT.

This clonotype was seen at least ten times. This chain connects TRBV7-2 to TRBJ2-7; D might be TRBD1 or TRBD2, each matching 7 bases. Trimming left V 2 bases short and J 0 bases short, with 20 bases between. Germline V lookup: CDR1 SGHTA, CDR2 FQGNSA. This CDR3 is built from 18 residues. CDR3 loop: CASSLFVLGRGHSYEQYF. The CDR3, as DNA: TGTGCCAGCAGCTTATTCGTTCTGGGGAGGGGGCACTCCTACGAGCAGTACTTC.

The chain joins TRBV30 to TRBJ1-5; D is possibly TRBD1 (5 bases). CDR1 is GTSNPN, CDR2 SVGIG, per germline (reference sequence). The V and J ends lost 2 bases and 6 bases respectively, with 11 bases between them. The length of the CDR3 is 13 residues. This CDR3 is CAWSKGQGQPQHF. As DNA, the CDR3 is TGTGCCTGGAGTAAGGGGCAAGGTCAGCCCCAGCATTTT.

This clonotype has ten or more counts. The CDR3 coding sequence is TGTGCCAGCAGCTTAGATCAGGGGAGCAATCAGCCCCAGCATTTT. This codes for CASSLDQGSNQPQHF. V gene TRBV7-2 combines with J gene TRBJ1-5; weak D call: TRBD1 (6 bases). Germline CDR1 SGHTA, CDR2 FQGNSA. V was shortened by 1 base and J by 1 base, with 8 bases between the two germline ends. This CDR3 contains 15 residues.

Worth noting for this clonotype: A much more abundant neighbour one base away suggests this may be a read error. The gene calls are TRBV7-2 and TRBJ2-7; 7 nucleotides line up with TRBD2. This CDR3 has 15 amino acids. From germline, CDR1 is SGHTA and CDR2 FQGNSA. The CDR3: CASSFLADTSYEQCF. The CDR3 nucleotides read TGTGCCAGCAGCTTCCTAGCGGACACCTCCTACGAGCAGTGCTTC.

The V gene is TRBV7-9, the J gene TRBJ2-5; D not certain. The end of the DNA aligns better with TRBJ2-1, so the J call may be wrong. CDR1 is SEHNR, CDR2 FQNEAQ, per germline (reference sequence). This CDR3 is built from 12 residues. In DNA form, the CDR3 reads TGTGCCAGCAGCCCCCCGGGCAATGAGCAGTTCTTC. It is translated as CASSPPGNEQFF.

The CDR3 DNA is TGCAGCAGTTACGGCGTAAACACTGAAGCTTTCTTT. The encoded protein is CSSYGVNTEAFF. The chain employs TRBV29-1 and TRBJ1-1; D remains unclear. Trimming stripped 8 bases from V and 2 bases from J, with 12 bases between. CDR3 size: 12 residues. Germline CDR1 is SQVTM and CDR2 is ANQGSEA.

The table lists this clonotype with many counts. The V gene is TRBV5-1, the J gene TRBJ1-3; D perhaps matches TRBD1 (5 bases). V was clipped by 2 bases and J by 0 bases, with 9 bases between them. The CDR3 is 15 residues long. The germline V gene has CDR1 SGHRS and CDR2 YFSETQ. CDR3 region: CASSFGTDSGNTIYF. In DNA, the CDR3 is TGCGCCAGCAGCTTTGGGACGGACTCTGGAAACACCATATATTTT.

In DNA, the CDR3 is TGTGCCAGCAGCGGGAGCTTAGAGACCCAGTACTTC. The encoded protein is CASSGSLETQYF. The chain has TRBV2 and TRBJ2-5, with D possibly matching TRBD2 (6 bases). Germline V lookup: CDR1 SNHLY, CDR2 FYNNEI. CDR3 length equals 12 residues. V gave up 6 bases and J gave up 4 bases, with 9 bases separating them. The entire variable domain, with the rest obtained from reference TRBV2 and TRBJ2-5, is as follows: EPEVTQTPSHQVTQMGQEVILRCVPISNHLYFYWYRQILGQKVEFLVSFYNNEISEKSEIFDDQFSVERPDGSNFTLKIRSTKLEDSAMYFCASSGSLETQYFGPGTRLLVL.

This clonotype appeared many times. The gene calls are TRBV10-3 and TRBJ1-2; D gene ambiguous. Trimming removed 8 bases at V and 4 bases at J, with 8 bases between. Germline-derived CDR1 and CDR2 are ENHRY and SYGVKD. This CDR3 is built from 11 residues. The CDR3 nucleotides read TGTGCCATCGGTCGATCCTATGGCTACACCTTC. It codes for CAIGRSYGYTF.

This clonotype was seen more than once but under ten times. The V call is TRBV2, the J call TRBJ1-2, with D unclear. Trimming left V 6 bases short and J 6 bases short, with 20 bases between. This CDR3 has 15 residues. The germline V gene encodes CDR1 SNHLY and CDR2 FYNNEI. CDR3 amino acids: CASRFQVLGSHGYTF. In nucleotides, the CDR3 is TGTGCCAGCAGATTCCAAGTTCTAGGGTCCCATGGCTACACCTTC.